A single sample gave rise to the 10 T cell receptor beta chains below, sequenced in a study of T cell repertoires in cytomegalovirus infection. What these receptors recognize is not known. TCRdb reprocessed the reads via MiXCR and lists one record per CDR3 protein. The data show roughly 120,000 distinct CDR3 sequences, with roughly a third seen just once and approximately 59% held by the top ten. The specimen was CD8+ T cells from cultured PBMCs, collected from culture after CMV antigen stimulation. The receptors were gathered from a human donor in good health (CMV status not recorded). Some clones in this sample may be carry-over from other donors' samples.

This rearrangement joins TRBV6-2 or TRBV6-3 to TRBJ1-1; D gene ambiguous. CDR3 length equals 14 residues. Trimming cost V 6 bases and J 1 base, with 12 bases left between them. Looked up from germline, CDR1 is MNHEY and CDR2 is SVGEGT. The CDR3 DNA reads as TGTGCCAGCAGCCCTTACGACACGAACACTGAAGCTTTCTTT. Protein product: CASSPYDTNTEAFF.

The chain has TRBV12-3 or TRBV12-4 and TRBJ1-2, with D perhaps TRBD1 (5 bases). With 7 bases removed from V and 2 bases from J, the gap between germline ends came to 17 bases. The CDR3 spans 15 residues. CDR3 amino acids: CASTTPGPNNYGYTF. The CDR3 nucleotides read TGTGCCAGCACTACCCCAGGGCCCAACAACTATGGCTACACCTTC.

This clonotype was detected ten times or more. The V and J genes are TRBV27 and TRBJ1-1; 11 nucleotides line up with TRBD1. V lost 5 bases and J lost 4; bases outside the gene matches: 3. The germline V gene has CDR1 MNHEY and CDR2 SMNVEV (reference sequence). The CDR3 has 14 residues. The CDR3, as DNA: TGTGCCAGCAGTCCCGGGACAGGGGGCACTGAAGCTTTCTTT. It translates to CASSPGTGGTEAFF.

The count of this clonotype is one. This chain connects TRBV5-6 to TRBJ2-5, with TRBD2 matching 9 bases. The germline V gene has CDR1 SGHDT and CDR2 YYEEEE. The CDR3 is made up of 21 amino acids. The trim removed 1 base at V and 1 base at J, leaving 20 bases unmatched. CDR3 nucleotide sequence: TGTGCCAGCAGCTTGTTTGGGGATCCGTTCTCCAGCGGGGGGTTCCAAGAGACCCAGTACTTC. Protein: CASSLFGDPFSSGGFQETQYF.

This clonotype turned up a few times. The J gene is TRBJ1-2, the V gene TRBV12-3 or TRBV12-4; D gene ambiguous. The CDR3 totals 15 residues. Trimming took 7 bases from V and 2 from J, leaving 17 bases between them. The CDR3 reads CASTPPGAANYGYTF. CDR3 nucleotide sequence: TGTGCCAGCACCCCGCCTGGTGCTGCGAACTATGGCTACACCTTC.

The chain employs TRBV11-2 and TRBJ2-7; tentatively, D is TRBD2 (6 bases). The germline gives CDR1 SGHAT, CDR2 FQNNGV. Trimming removed 5 bases from V and 3 bases from J, with 14 bases in between. This CDR3 spans 14 amino acids. CDR3 nucleotides: TGTGCCAGCAGCCCACTTGCGGGGTTCTACGAGCAGTACTTC. Residues: CASSPLAGFYEQYF.

The chain carries TRBV2 and TRBJ1-3; D not certain. Per germline, CDR1 SNHLY and CDR2 FYNNEI. The germline V and J ends were trimmed by 6 bases and 0 bases, with 18 bases remaining between them. This CDR3 region has 17 residues. The CDR3 DNA is TGTGCCAGCAGCCAAACGGCGGCGGAGAGCTCTGGAAACACCATATATTTT. This sequence encodes CASSQTAAESSGNTIYF. Looking up the rest from reference TRBV2 and TRBJ1-3 gives the full variable domain: EPEVTQTPSHQVTQMGQEVILRCVPISNHLYFYWYRQILGQKVEFLVSFYNNEISEKSEIFDDQFSVERPDGSNFTLKIRSTKLEDSAMYFCASSQTAAESSGNTIYFGEGSWLTVV.

This clonotype was observed a handful of times. The rearrangement links TRBV14 to TRBJ2-5; D ambiguous. The CDR3 sequence is 12 residues long. Between the trimmed V and J ends, which lost 0 bases and 12 bases, there was a span of 11 bases. CDR1 and CDR2 from the germline V gene are SGHDN and FVKESK. The DNA for the CDR3 is TGTGCCAGCAGCCAAGATCAAGGGCCGGAGTACTTC. Translated, it gives CASSQDQGPEYF.

The gene calls are TRBV12-3 or TRBV12-4 and TRBJ2-3; either TRBD1 or TRBD2 may fit D (5 bases each). This CDR3 has 16 amino acids. V lost 9 bases and J lost 2, with 21 bases in between. The chain's CDR3 is CASLDAARDDTDTQYF. As DNA, the CDR3 is TGTGCCAGTCTAGATGCGGCCAGGGACGACACAGATACGCAGTATTTT.

This chain joins TRBV5-6 and TRBJ2-1; D possibly corresponds to TRBD2 (6 bases). This CDR3 has 14 residues. V was clipped by 4 bases and J by 4 bases, with 12 bases between them. The germline V gene has CDR1 SGHDT and CDR2 YYEEEE. The CDR3 sequence is CASSPGTAYNEQFF. As DNA, the CDR3 is TGTGCCAGCAGCCCCGGGACTGCATACAATGAGCAGTTCTTC. Combining the CDR3 with reference TRBV5-6 and TRBJ2-1 gives the whole variable domain DAGVTQSPTHLIKTRGQQVTLRCSPKSGHDTVSWYQQALGQGPQFIFQYYEEEERQRGNFPDRFSGHQFPNYSSELNVNALLLGDSALYLCASSPGTAYNEQFFGPGTRLTVL.